This TCR beta chain derives from a study of T cell responses to AZD1222 COVID-19 vaccine. The V gene's germline CDR1 is SGHKS and CDR2 YYEKEE (reference sequence). V was trimmed by 3 bases and J by 2 bases, leaving 8 bases between them. The CDR3 extends over 13 amino acids. The method was immunoSEQ multiplex PCR; TCRdb's version includes in-frame clones alone and lacks a portion of them. The sample includes fewer than 200,000 clones, almost 95% seen only once; the top ten take about 9.4%. Here the sequenced sample was peripheral blood, taken on day 0 of AZD1222 vaccination. The rearrangement joins TRBV5-5 to TRBJ1-1, with a possible D match to TRBD1 (5 bases). This receptor was taken from an adult in good health. The CDR3, as DNA: TGTGCCAGCAGCTGGACATCTAACACTGAAGCTTTCTTT. It is translated as CASSWTSNTEAFF. Variable domain in full (rest from reference TRBV5-5 and TRBJ1-1): DAGVTQSPTHLIKTRGQQVTLRCSPISGHKSVSWYQQVLGQGPQFIFQYYEKEERGRGNFPDRFSARQFPNYSSELNVNALLLGDSALYLCASSWTSNTEAFFGQGTRLTVV.